The 20 T cell receptor beta chains reported below all come from one sample, sequenced in a study of Graves' ophthalmopathy and Graves' hyperthyroidism. RNA transcripts provided the template for amplifying TCR beta CDR3 regions. Following a first-round RT-PCR that used HTBI primers, a second-round multiplex PCR was carried out. Via MiXCR, TCRdb re-called the multiplex PCR reads, giving one row per CDR3 protein. Of 170,000 or so distinct CDR3 sequences in the sample, around 39% were seen once. The sequenced sample consisted of peripheral blood. These TCRs come from a man aged 30 to 39 with Graves' ophthalmopathy.

There are a few counts of this clonotype. The chain recombines TRBV12-3 or TRBV12-4 with TRBJ1-2; D is unclear. This CDR3 has 14 residues. Trimming pared 2 bases from V and 5 bases from J, leaving 12 bases between. In DNA form, the CDR3 reads TGTGCCAGCAGTTTAAACCATTGGACTTATGGCTACACCTTC. It specifies CASSLNHWTYGYTF.

This clonotype was detected ten times or more. The rearrangement joins TRBV20-1 to TRBJ1-1; 9 bases match TRBD1. The junction had 8 bases not matched to a gene; V was cut back by 1 base and J by 8 bases. The germline V gene has CDR1 DFQATT and CDR2 SNEGSKA (reference sequence). This CDR3 contains 14 residues. CDR3 coding DNA: TGCAGTGCTAGAGCTTCTACAGGGGGCGAAGAAGCTTTCTTT. Amino acids: CSARASTGGEEAFF.

This clonotype has at least ten counts. The chain uses TRBV7-2 and TRBJ2-5; TRBD2 matches at 9 bases. In germline, CDR1 is SGHTA, CDR2 FQGNSA. V gave up 3 bases and J gave up 4 bases; unmatched junction bases: 9. The CDR3 sequence is 16 residues long. CDR3 nucleotides: TGTGCCAGCAGCTTCGCCCCCGGACTAGCGCGAGAGACCCAGTACTTC. Translated: CASSFAPGLARETQYF.

This clonotype was detected many times. V usage is TRBV12-3 or TRBV12-4 and J usage is TRBJ2-7, with D uncertain. The V end was cut by 5 bases, the J end by 3 bases, with 8 bases between. This CDR3 comprises 12 residues. For the CDR3, the DNA is TGTGCCAGCAGTCCCCCTGGCTACGAGCAGTACTTC. This encodes CASSPPGYEQYF.

The rearrangement uses TRBV2 and TRBJ2-7, with 7 nucleotides matching TRBD2. CDR1 is SNHLY, CDR2 FYNNEI, per germline. Germline trimming cut 9 bases from V and 3 bases from J; bases unmatched to any gene: 14. The CDR3 has 15 amino acids. The CDR3 reads CARGEVAGAIYEQYF. The CDR3 DNA follows: TGTGCCAGGGGGGAGGTGGCGGGAGCAATCTACGAGCAGTACTTC.

The chain joins TRBV6-5 to TRBJ1-1; TRBD1 might be the D (5 bases). Trimming left V 4 bases short and J 2 bases short, with 14 bases between. The CDR3 is made up of 15 amino acids. The germline V gene encodes CDR1 MNHEY and CDR2 SVGAGI. The CDR3, as DNA: TGTGCCAGCAGTTCCACACAGGTGACAAACACTGAAGCTTTCTTT. Amino acids: CASSSTQVTNTEAFF.

The V call is TRBV6-2 or TRBV6-3, the J call TRBJ2-5; no firm D call. The V end was cut by 6 bases, the J end by 0 bases, with 11 bases between. This CDR3 has 14 residues. Germline CDR1 MNHEY, CDR2 SVGEGT. The CDR3 DNA reads TGTGCCAGCAGAACAAATTGGTACCAAGAGACCCAGTACTTC. It encodes CASRTNWYQETQYF.

The chain carries TRBV6-2 or TRBV6-3 and TRBJ1-1, with 10 bases that match TRBD1. V lost 5 bases and J lost 7; bases outside the gene matches: 7. CDR1 is MNHEY and CDR2 is SVGEGT in the germline V gene. The CDR3 runs 14 residues. This chain's CDR3 is CASSTTGGSGEAFF. Written as DNA, the CDR3 is TGTGCCAGCAGTACGACAGGGGGCTCTGGTGAAGCTTTCTTT.

The gene calls are TRBV20-1 and TRBJ1-5; D gene unclear. Per germline, CDR1 DFQATT and CDR2 SNEGSKA (reference sequence). The CDR3 has 13 residues. Trimming took 3 bases from V and 3 from J, leaving 9 bases between them. In DNA form, the CDR3 reads TGCAGTGCTAGTTCGGGGAACAATCAGCCCCAGCATTTT. This gives the protein CSASSGNNQPQHF.

The gene calls are TRBV12-5 and TRBJ2-7; 9 bases map to TRBD1. J was trimmed by 1 base and V by 2 bases; bases with no gene match: 15. The CDR3 has 19 amino acids. Germline V gives CDR1 LGHNT, CDR2 FRNRAP. CDR3 amino acids: CASGLQSGPDRGMSYEQYF. The CDR3 region has the DNA TGTGCTAGTGGTTTGCAATCAGGCCCAGACAGGGGGATGTCCTACGAGCAGTACTTC.

V and J are TRBV6-2 or TRBV6-3 and TRBJ1-1; unclear D gene. This CDR3 is built from 15 residues. Germline V gene sequence: CDR1 MNHEY, CDR2 SVGEGT. Deletions cut 6 bases from V and 13 bases from J, with 27 bases between. In nucleotides, the CDR3 is TGTGCCAGCAGCGACCGGACCAACGCCCCCCGTGATGTTTTCTTT. As protein: CASSDRTNAPRDVFF.

V gene TRBV28 combines with J gene TRBJ2-7; 7 bases map to TRBD2. J lost 6 bases, V lost 7 bases, and 9 bases had no gene match. This CDR3 has 13 amino acids. Germline CDR1 is MDHEN and CDR2 is SYDVKM. This CDR3 is CASKTSWVGEQYF. The CDR3 coding sequence is TGTGCCAGCAAGACTAGCTGGGTGGGCGAGCAGTACTTC.

This clonotype was counted many times. The CDR3 loop is CASSFTGQGNTEAFF. CDR3 in DNA: TGTGCCAGCAGCTTCACGGGACAGGGGAACACTGAAGCTTTCTTT. The V and J genes are TRBV7-8 and TRBJ1-1; 9 positions agree with TRBD1. The CDR3 runs 15 residues. V lost 3 bases, J lost 1 base, and 3 bases stayed unmatched. Looked up from germline, CDR1 is SGHVS and CDR2 is FQNEAQ.

This clonotype was observed at least ten times. The chain joins TRBV20-1 to TRBJ1-2, with a weak D call TRBD1 (5 bases). The CDR3 runs to 15 residues. Germline V CDR1 and CDR2: DFQATT, SNEGSKA (reference sequence). The V and J ends lost 3 bases and 2 bases respectively, with 16 bases between them. CDR3 DNA sequence: TGCAGTGCTAGGAAGGACTACGAGGGGAACTATGGCTACACCTTC. It specifies CSARKDYEGNYGYTF.

This clonotype was recorded only once. The CDR3: CASSPGGGRNQPQHF. CDR3 sequence (DNA): TGTGCCAGCAGCCCGGGTGGGGGTCGGAATCAGCCCCAGCATTTT. The rearrangement links TRBV6-2 or TRBV6-3 to TRBJ1-5, with D perhaps TRBD1 (5 bases). The CDR3 sequence is 15 residues long. Germline V gene data show CDR1 as MNHEY and CDR2 as SVGEGT. V gave up 6 bases and J gave up 4 bases, with 16 bases separating them.

This clonotype was recorded many times. The gene calls are TRBV6-6 and TRBJ1-2, with TRBD1 matching over 10 bases. Germline V CDR1 and CDR2: MNHNY, SVGAGI (reference sequence). V was clipped by 6 bases and J by 6 bases; unmatched bases: 7. This CDR3 is 14 amino acids long. Here the CDR3 DNA reads TGTGCCAGCAGAAACCTCGGGACAGGGGATGGCTACACCTTC. This gives the protein CASRNLGTGDGYTF.

This chain links TRBV27 with TRBJ1-5; no definite D call. Germline CDR1 reads MNHEY; CDR2 reads SMNVEV (reference sequence). The CDR3 spans 13 residues. V was clipped by 7 bases and J by 8 bases, with 15 bases between them. CDR3 sequence: CASTLECWEPQHF. In DNA, the CDR3 is TGTGCCAGCACCCTTGAGTGCTGGGAGCCCCAGCATTTT.

The genes are TRBV11-2 and TRBJ2-7; a possible D gene is TRBD2 (6 bases). Trimming pared 4 bases from V and 7 bases from J, leaving 14 bases between. There are 13 residues in the CDR3. Per the germline V gene, CDR1 is SGHAT and CDR2 is FQNNGV. The CDR3 nucleotides are TGTGCCAGCAGCTACGGGGACTGGGTGGAGCAGTACTTC. It yields the protein CASSYGDWVEQYF.

This clonotype was seen repeatedly, ten times or more. The chain combines TRBV27 with TRBJ1-2; 7 nucleotides line up with TRBD1. Per germline, CDR1 MNHEY and CDR2 SMNVEV (reference sequence). The CDR3 has 14 amino acids. V gave up 4 bases and J gave up 6 bases; unmatched junction bases: 8. The CDR3 DNA sequence: TGTGCCAGCAGTTCCTCCGGGACAGTCCATGGCTACACCTTC. Its protein product is CASSSSGTVHGYTF.

The sample holds many counts of this clonotype. The chain links TRBV27 to TRBJ1-1; D might be TRBD1 (5 bases). The CDR3 is 12 amino acids. CDR1 MNHEY and CDR2 SMNVEV come from the germline V gene (reference sequence). The V and J ends lost 5 bases and 8 bases respectively, with 12 bases between them. CDR3 residues: CASSHPGLEAFF. The CDR3 DNA follows: TGTGCCAGCAGTCACCCGGGACTGGAAGCTTTCTTT.